This T cell receptor beta chain was identified in a study of technical replicates of blood from a few donors. The V segment lost 4 bases and the J segment 5 bases; nucleotides outside the gene matches: 6. The CDR3 consists of 13 residues. Germline CDR1 reads SQVTM; CDR2 reads ANQGSEA. This table comes from immunoSEQ multiplex PCR, and its TCRdb copy is limited to in-frame clones, with some not included. The top ten hold about 0.37% of the sample, which has some 80,000 clones, 90% to 95% seen once. The chain uses TRBV29-1 and TRBJ2-7; 9 bases match TRBD1. The receptor was isolated from a human donor in good health. The sample was T cells isolated from PBMCs. CDR3 coding DNA: TGCAGCGTTGTGGACAGGGGACGCCACGAGCAGTACTTC. It yields the protein CSVVDRGRHEQYF.